The 25 T cell receptor beta chains presented below share a single source sample, sequenced in a study of blood T cell repertoires in COVID-19. Produced via immunoSEQ multiplex PCR; TCRdb's table is partial and in-frame only. The sample lists around 150,000 clones, around four fifths occurring once. Input material: peripheral blood. Receptors were obtained from a man in his sixties who had recovered from COVID-19.

The rearrangement uses TRBV6-2 or TRBV6-3 and TRBJ1-1; 7 bases agree with TRBD1. Losses at the gene ends were 2 bases for V and 8 bases for J; bases not matched to a gene: 14. Germline values: CDR1 MNHEY, CDR2 SVGEGT. This CDR3 comprises 16 residues. CDR3 in DNA: TGTGCCAGCAGTTACCCCAATCGAGACAGGGTAGACGAAGCTTTCTTT. This sequence encodes CASSYPNRDRVDEAFF.

The CDR3 spells CASSPPQRRGTEAFF. In DNA form, the CDR3 reads TGTGCCAGCAGCCCCCCCCAAAGGAGGGGCACTGAAGCTTTCTTT. This chain connects TRBV5-4 to TRBJ1-1, with D perhaps TRBD1 (5 bases). This CDR3 region has 15 residues. CDR1 and CDR2 (germline): SGHNT, YYREEE (reference sequence). The V end lost 4 bases, the J end lost 4 bases, and 17 bases lay between the germline ends.

The chain is built from TRBV5-5 and TRBJ2-3; tentative D call: TRBD2 (6 bases). Trimming pared 4 bases from V and 2 bases from J, leaving 14 bases between. The germline V gene has CDR1 SGHKS and CDR2 YYEKEE (reference sequence). The CDR3 is 15 amino acids. CDR3: CASSDRDFFTDTQYF. CDR3 nucleotide sequence: TGTGCCAGCAGCGACCGGGACTTCTTCACAGATACGCAGTATTTT.

In DNA form, the CDR3 reads TGCAGCGTTTATCTAGGCGGGATTTCGGCAGATACGCAGTATTTT. Translated: CSVYLGGISADTQYF. This chain uses TRBV29-1 with TRBJ2-3; perhaps TRBD2 as D (6 bases). The V and J ends lost 5 bases and 4 bases respectively, with 19 bases between them. Germline CDR1 is SQVTM and CDR2 is ANQGSEA. The CDR3 loop spans 15 amino acids.

V gene TRBV9 combines with J gene TRBJ2-7; D possibly corresponds to TRBD1 (6 bases). The CDR3 loop spans 14 amino acids. Looked up from germline, CDR1 is SGDLS and CDR2 is YYNGEE. V gave up 0 bases and J gave up 6 bases, with 13 bases separating them. In DNA, the CDR3 is TGTGCCAGCAGCGTAGACCCCGGACAGTCCGAGCAGTACTTC. This codes for CASSVDPGQSEQYF. Filled out from reference TRBV9 and TRBJ2-7, the complete variable domain reads DSGVTQTPKHLITATGQRVTLRCSPRSGDLSVYWYQQSLDQGLQFLIQYYNGEERAKGNILERFSAQQFPDLHSELNLSSLELGDSALYFCASSVDPGQSEQYFGPGTRLTVT.

The chain carries TRBV5-1 and TRBJ2-2, with 10 bases matching TRBD2. The CDR3 is made up of 15 amino acids. Looked up from germline, CDR1 is SGHRS and CDR2 is YFSETQ. Trimming at V came to 4 bases and at J to 8 bases, leaving 8 bases not matched to a gene. Here the CDR3 reads CASSISGRAQGELFF. In DNA, the CDR3 is TGCGCCAGCAGCATAAGCGGGAGGGCCCAAGGGGAGCTGTTTTTT. Together with reference TRBV5-1 and TRBJ2-2, the CDR3 gives the full variable domain: KAGVTQTPRYLIKTRGQQVTLSCSPISGHRSVSWYQQTPGQGLQFLFEYFSETQRNKGNFPGRFSGRQFSNSRSEMNVSTLELGDSALYLCASSISGRAQGELFFGEGSRLTVL.

This CDR3 reads CASSLDGGSGTGELFF. DNA of the CDR3: TGCGCCAGCAGCTTGGATGGGGGGTCTGGGACCGGGGAGCTGTTTTTT. V gene TRBV5-1 combines with J gene TRBJ2-2; TRBD2 might be the D (6 bases). The CDR3 has 16 amino acids. From germline, CDR1 is SGHRS and CDR2 YFSETQ. With 0 bases removed from V and 5 bases from J, the gap between germline ends came to 14 bases.

This chain links TRBV5-6 with TRBJ1-1, with TRBD1 matching 11 bases. The CDR3 is made up of 16 amino acids. The germline V gene encodes CDR1 SGHDT and CDR2 YYEEEE. V was clipped by 0 bases and J by 4 bases; unmatched bases: 5. CDR3 sequence: CASSLGWDRGITEAFF. CDR3 nucleotide sequence: TGTGCCAGCAGCTTGGGCTGGGACAGGGGGATCACTGAAGCTTTCTTT.

The gene calls are TRBV5-1 and TRBJ2-6, with a possible D match to TRBD1 (6 bases). This CDR3 contains 15 residues. The V and J ends lost 0 bases and 2 bases respectively, with 6 bases between them. Germline lookup yields CDR1 SGHRS and CDR2 YFSETQ. The CDR3 loop reads CASSLGTAGANVLTF. The DNA of the CDR3 is TGCGCCAGCAGCTTGGGGACAGCTGGGGCCAACGTCCTGACTTTC. The whole variable domain, remainder taken from reference TRBV5-1 and TRBJ2-6, is KAGVTQTPRYLIKTRGQQVTLSCSPISGHRSVSWYQQTPGQGLQFLFEYFSETQRNKGNFPGRFSGRQFSNSRSEMNVSTLELGDSALYLCASSLGTAGANVLTFGAGSRLTVL.

This sequence joins TRBV7-2 and TRBJ1-1, with D unclear. Germline CDR1 SGHTA, CDR2 FQGNSA. Trimming pared 5 bases from V and 0 bases from J, leaving 10 bases between. The CDR3 consists of 14 residues. This chain's CDR3 is CASSQRRLNTEAFF. Written as DNA, the CDR3 is TGTGCCAGCAGCCAACGGAGGCTGAACACTGAAGCTTTCTTT.

The chain carries TRBV4-2 and TRBJ2-3; D perhaps matches TRBD2 (6 bases). CDR1 is LGHNA, CDR2 YNFKEQ, per germline. The CDR3 is 16 residues long. V was clipped by 3 bases and J by 0 bases, with 13 bases between them. CDR3 sequence (DNA): TGTGCCAGCAGCCAGACCGCTAGCGATAGCACAGATACGCAGTATTTT. This encodes CASSQTASDSTDTQYF.

CDR3 sequence reads: CASSFWGAEAFF. The CDR3 DNA follows: TGTGCCAGCAGTTTTTGGGGGGCTGAAGCTTTCTTT. The rearrangement joins TRBV28 to TRBJ1-1, with D maybe TRBD1 (5 bases). Deletions cut 3 bases from V and 6 bases from J, with 8 bases between. CDR3 length equals 12 residues. Germline CDR1 is MDHEN and CDR2 is SYDVKM.

The chain links TRBV30 to TRBJ2-1; the D is unclear. Looked up from germline, CDR1 is GTSNPN and CDR2 is SVGIG (reference sequence). CDR3 length equals 13 residues. V lost 7 bases and J lost 0, with 10 bases in between. CDR3 loop: CAFSRSSYNEQFF. The CDR3 nucleotides are TGTGCCTTCTCCCGGAGCTCCTACAATGAGCAGTTCTTC.

This clone was observed once. This chain joins TRBV4-1 and TRBJ1-6, with D maybe TRBD1 (6 bases). The germline V and J ends were trimmed by 0 bases and 6 bases, with 12 bases remaining between them. Looked up from germline, CDR1 is MGHRA and CDR2 is YSYEKL. The CDR3 has 16 residues. CDR3 sequence reads: CASSQEIQGVNSPLHF. In nucleotides, the CDR3 is TGCGCCAGCAGCCAAGAAATACAGGGCGTTAATTCACCCCTCCACTTT.

The chain uses TRBV24-1 and TRBJ2-1; 10 bases line up with TRBD1. This CDR3 region has 14 residues. The junction had 5 bases not matched to a gene; V was cut back by 5 bases and J by 8 bases. Germline V gene data show CDR1 as KGHDR and CDR2 as SFDVKD. The CDR3 coding sequence is TGTGCCACCAGTGGGACAGGGGGTATAGATGAGCAGTTCTTC. Residues: CATSGTGGIDEQFF.

CDR3 region: CASSTTGTGGSPLHF. Here the CDR3 DNA reads TGTGCCAGTAGTACAACCGGGACAGGGGGATCACCCCTCCACTTT. The V gene is TRBV19, the J gene TRBJ1-6, with TRBD1 matching over 11 bases. Germline values: CDR1 LNHDA, CDR2 SQIVND (reference sequence). This CDR3 comprises 15 residues. With V trimmed by 4 bases and J by 10 bases, 6 bases remained unmatched.

The V gene is TRBV5-6, the J gene TRBJ2-3; the D gene is possibly TRBD2 (5 bases). Trimming took off 4 bases at V and 6 bases at J, with 9 bases between the two ends. Germline CDR1 and CDR2: SGHDT and YYEEEE. The CDR3 is 12 amino acids. CDR3 protein: CASSAPGDTQYF. The CDR3 nucleotides are TGTGCCAGCAGCGCCCCGGGGGATACGCAGTATTTT. The full variable domain, its missing parts supplied by reference TRBV5-6 and TRBJ2-3, is DAGVTQSPTHLIKTRGQQVTLRCSPKSGHDTVSWYQQALGQGPQFIFQYYEEEERQRGNFPDRFSGHQFPNYSSELNVNALLLGDSALYLCASSAPGDTQYFGPGTRLTVL.

This sequence joins TRBV6-1 and TRBJ2-5, with no clear D. The CDR3 covers 15 residues. The V gene lost 3 bases and the J gene lost 1 base, with 12 bases spanning the gap. Germline V gene sequence: CDR1 MNHNS, CDR2 SASEGT. The CDR3 protein is CASSDSTGVQETQYF. The DNA of the CDR3 is TGTGCCAGCAGTGATAGTACCGGTGTCCAAGAGACCCAGTACTTC.

This clone was found once. The chain couples TRBV5-5 to TRBJ2-7, with 8 bases aligning to TRBD2. The V gene end was trimmed by 0 bases and the J gene end by 6 bases; junction bases not matched to a gene: 5. The CDR3 consists of 14 residues. The V gene's germline CDR1 is SGHKS and CDR2 YYEKEE (reference sequence). CDR3 DNA: TGTGCCAGCAGCTTGGGCGGGGGGTTTGGCGAGCAGTACTTC. Amino acids: CASSLGGGFGEQYF.

This clone was seen once. The chain uses TRBV11-1 and TRBJ1-1, with unresolved D. Germline V gives CDR1 SGHAT, CDR2 FQDESV (reference sequence). This CDR3 contains 14 residues. V dropped 6 bases and J dropped 2 bases, with 13 bases sitting between them. The CDR3 loop is CASRLTFTNTEAFF. DNA of the CDR3: TGTGCCAGCAGGTTGACATTTACTAACACTGAAGCTTTCTTT.

This clone has a handful of counts. CDR3 in DNA: TGTGCCAGCAGTCAGACAGGGGCCGGGGAGCTGTTTTTT. Amino acid sequence: CASSQTGAGELFF. The chain employs TRBV12-3 or TRBV12-4 and TRBJ2-2, with TRBD1 identical over 8 bases. With 5 bases clipped from V and 6 bases from J, the junction kept 2 bases outside the gene matches. The CDR3 totals 13 residues.

CDR3 sequence: CAWSLLGLNNEQFF. The CDR3, as DNA: TGTGCCTGGAGCTTACTGGGACTCAACAATGAGCAGTTCTTC. V gene TRBV30 combines with J gene TRBJ2-1, with D possibly TRBD2 on 6 matching bases. Germline CDR1 and CDR2: GTSNPN and SVGIG (reference sequence). The ends were cut back, 3 bases at V and 5 bases at J, with 14 bases in the middle. The CDR3 is made up of 14 amino acids.

This clone has only a few counts. V is TRBV4-2 and J is TRBJ2-3, with TRBD1 identical over 9 bases. Germline values: CDR1 LGHNA, CDR2 YNFKEQ. The CDR3 is made up of 16 amino acids. The junction had 8 bases not matched to a gene; V was cut back by 3 bases and J by 4 bases. The CDR3 region is CASSQNVQGAADTQYF. CDR3 bases: TGTGCCAGCAGCCAGAATGTACAGGGGGCGGCAGATACGCAGTATTTT.

The gene calls are TRBV3-1 (or the pseudogene TRBV3-2) and TRBJ2-7, with 11 bases identical to TRBD2. J was trimmed by 3 bases and V by 4 bases; bases with no gene match: 2. The CDR3 spans 14 residues. From germline, CDR1 is LGHDT and CDR2 YNNKEL (reference sequence). CDR3 residues: CASSRGLAGYEQYF. CDR3 DNA: TGTGCCAGCAGCCGCGGACTAGCGGGCTACGAGCAGTACTTC.

This clone was detected only a few times. This chain connects TRBV4-3 to TRBJ1-5; TRBD1 agrees at 10 bases. Germline CDR1 LGHNA, CDR2 YSLEER. Unmatched junction bases numbered 9, after V lost 3 bases and J lost 10 bases. The CDR3 covers 15 residues. The CDR3 nucleotides read TGCGCCAGCAGCCAGGACAGGGGGGGGAGTCGACCCCAGCATTTT. This encodes CASSQDRGGSRPQHF.